These T cell receptor beta chains were read from a single sample in a study of blood T cell repertoires in COVID-19. Assay used: immunoSEQ multiplex PCR; TCRdb lists only in-frame clones, some missing. The sample consists of 150,000 to 200,000 clones, over 75% of them appearing once. What was sequenced was peripheral blood. These receptors came from a woman aged 80 or over with acute or convalescent COVID-19. Both conserved end residues are part of each CDR3. The order of the fields is clone size, J gene, V gene, D gene, CDR3 protein, CDR3 DNA. A D gene is named only where the DNA matches it firmly. Part of the rows lack a size; the others show once, few, many or a class for expanded clones.

abundance: NA; j_gene: TRBJ2-1; v_gene: TRBV7-2; d_gene: TRBD2; CDR3aa: CASSSIGTSGRASDEQFF; CDR3nt: TGTGCCAGCAGCTCGATAGGGACTAGCGGGAGGGCCTCCGATGAGCAGTTCTTC
abundance: few; j_gene: TRBJ1-5; v_gene: TRBV6-1; d_gene: NA; CDR3aa: CASSERQGNQPQHF; CDR3nt: TGTGCCAGCAGTGAACGGCAGGGCAATCAGCCCCAGCATTTT
abundance: NA; j_gene: TRBJ2-3; v_gene: TRBV19; d_gene: NA; CDR3aa: CASSTLAHTSTDTQYF; CDR3nt: TGTGCCAGTAGTACGTTAGCGCACACCTCCACAGATACGCAGTATTTT
abundance: NA; j_gene: TRBJ1-2; v_gene: TRBV2; d_gene: NA; CDR3aa: CASSTDSTYGYTF; CDR3nt: TGTGCCAGCAGTACGGACAGCACGTATGGCTACACCTTC
abundance: NA; j_gene: TRBJ2-7; v_gene: TRBV13; d_gene: NA; CDR3aa: CASSLESGKDYEQYF; CDR3nt: TGTGCCAGCAGCTTAGAAAGCGGAAAGGACTACGAGCAGTACTTC
abundance: NA; j_gene: TRBJ2-7; v_gene: TRBV19; d_gene: TRBD1; CDR3aa: CASADRLSYEQYF; CDR3nt: TGTGCCAGTGCGGACAGGCTATCCTACGAGCAGTACTTC
abundance: NA; j_gene: TRBJ2-1; v_gene: TRBV7-9; d_gene: TRBD1; CDR3aa: CASSLTGGPKEQFF; CDR3nt: TGTGCCAGCAGCTTAACAGGGGGACCTAAAGAGCAGTTCTTC
abundance: NA; j_gene: TRBJ2-3; v_gene: TRBV7-2; d_gene: TRBD2; CDR3aa: CASRGTSGGGTPSTDTQYF; CDR3nt: TGTGCCAGCAGAGGGACTAGCGGGGGGGGCACCCCAAGCACAGATACGCAGTATTTT
abundance: NA; j_gene: TRBJ2-7; v_gene: TRBV5-5; d_gene: NA; CDR3aa: CASSFPAGEQYF; CDR3nt: TGTGCCAGCAGCTTTCCGGCGGGGGAGCAGTACTTC
abundance: NA; j_gene: TRBJ2-5; v_gene: TRBV5-1; d_gene: NA; CDR3aa: CASHLGEGGRETQYF; CDR3nt: TGCGCCAGCCACCTGGGCGAGGGAGGTAGAGAGACCCAGTACTTC
abundance: NA; j_gene: TRBJ1-3; v_gene: TRBV5-1; d_gene: NA; CDR3aa: CASSLETGGWTF; CDR3nt: TGCGCCAGCAGCTTGGAAACGGGGGGATGGACTTTT
abundance: few; j_gene: TRBJ1-1; v_gene: TRBV12-3/TRBV12-4; d_gene: NA; CDR3aa: CASSLGAYTEAFF; CDR3nt: TGTGCCAGCAGTTTAGGGGCTTACACTGAAGCTTTCTTT
abundance: NA; j_gene: TRBJ1-3; v_gene: TRBV7-9; d_gene: NA; CDR3aa: CASSPPGSSGNTIYF; CDR3nt: TGTGCCAGCAGCCCCCCAGGGTCCTCTGGAAACACCATATATTTT
abundance: NA; j_gene: TRBJ2-5; v_gene: TRBV9; d_gene: NA; CDR3aa: CASSVDRQQETQYF; CDR3nt: TGTGCCAGCAGCGTCGACAGGCAACAAGAGACCCAGTACTTC
abundance: NA; j_gene: TRBJ1-5; v_gene: TRBV6-1; d_gene: NA; CDR3aa: CASSERERQPQHF; CDR3nt: TGTGCCAGCAGTGAACGTGAGCGTCAGCCCCAGCATTTT
abundance: few; j_gene: TRBJ2-5; v_gene: TRBV29-1; d_gene: TRBD1; CDR3aa: CSVGPGGQETQYF; CDR3nt: TGCAGCGTTGGGCCAGGGGGCCAGGAGACCCAGTACTTC
abundance: NA; j_gene: TRBJ1-2; v_gene: TRBV12-3/TRBV12-4; d_gene: TRBD1; CDR3aa: CASSPPGGAGYTF; CDR3nt: TGTGCCAGCAGTCCCCCAGGGGGTGCGGGCTACACCTTC
abundance: NA; j_gene: TRBJ2-7; v_gene: TRBV6-6; d_gene: TRBD1; CDR3aa: CASRPPGQGSDEQYF; CDR3nt: TGTGCCAGCAGGCCTCCGGGACAGGGTTCCGACGAGCAGTACTTC
abundance: NA; j_gene: TRBJ2-7; v_gene: TRBV20-1; d_gene: TRBD1; CDR3aa: CSASSPGGRYEQYF; CDR3nt: TGCAGTGCTAGTAGTCCAGGGGGCCGGTACGAGCAGTACTTC
abundance: NA; j_gene: TRBJ1-1; v_gene: TRBV5-1; d_gene: NA; CDR3aa: CASSPSEATEAFF; CDR3nt: TGCGCCAGCAGCCCCTCGGAGGCCACTGAAGCTTTCTTT
abundance: NA; j_gene: TRBJ2-3; v_gene: TRBV19; d_gene: TRBD1; CDR3aa: CASSSTGGRGVTQYF; CDR3nt: TGTGCCAGTTCCTCCACAGGGGGCAGGGGTGTTACGCAGTATTTT
abundance: NA; j_gene: TRBJ2-3; v_gene: TRBV6-2/TRBV6-3; d_gene: NA; CDR3aa: CASSYWPDTQYF; CDR3nt: TGTGCCAGCAGTTACTGGCCAGATACGCAGTATTTT
abundance: NA; j_gene: TRBJ2-1; v_gene: TRBV25-1; d_gene: TRBD2; CDR3aa: CASRRRGGNEQFF; CDR3nt: TGTGCCAGCAGAAGGCGGGGGGGGAATGAGCAGTTCTTC
abundance: NA; j_gene: TRBJ1-3; v_gene: TRBV3-1/TRBV3-2; d_gene: TRBD1; CDR3aa: CASSQTGASGNTIYF; CDR3nt: TGTGCCAGCAGCCAGACAGGGGCCTCTGGAAACACCATATATTTT
abundance: NA; j_gene: TRBJ2-2; v_gene: TRBV5-4; d_gene: NA; CDR3aa: CASSIGRGGTDTGELFF; CDR3nt: TGTGCCAGCAGCATAGGCCGCGGAGGGACGGACACCGGGGAGCTGTTTTTT
abundance: NA; j_gene: TRBJ1-2; v_gene: TRBV12-3/TRBV12-4; d_gene: NA; CDR3aa: CASSLLSGYTF; CDR3nt: TGTGCCAGCAGTTTACTTAGTGGCTACACCTTC
abundance: NA; j_gene: TRBJ2-2; v_gene: TRBV7-3; d_gene: NA; CDR3aa: CASSLGHNTGELFF; CDR3nt: TGTGCCAGCAGCTTAGGCCACAACACCGGGGAGCTGTTTTTT
abundance: NA; j_gene: TRBJ2-7; v_gene: TRBV5-6; d_gene: TRBD1; CDR3aa: CASSYGGRTGRNEQYF; CDR3nt: TGTGCCAGCAGCTATGGAGGCCGGACAGGGCGCAACGAGCAGTACTTC
abundance: NA; j_gene: TRBJ1-4; v_gene: TRBV5-1; d_gene: TRBD1; CDR3aa: CASSLDGQGGKLFF; CDR3nt: TGCGCCAGCAGCTTGGACGGACAGGGGGGAAAACTGTTTTTT
abundance: NA; j_gene: TRBJ2-2; v_gene: TRBV10-1; d_gene: NA; CDR3aa: CASSEYYTGELFF; CDR3nt: TGCGCCAGCAGTGAGTACTACACCGGGGAGCTGTTTTTT
abundance: NA; j_gene: TRBJ1-1; v_gene: TRBV19; d_gene: NA; CDR3aa: CASSPSGGPAFF; CDR3nt: TGTGCCAGTAGTCCCTCCGGCGGCCCAGCTTTCTTT
abundance: NA; j_gene: TRBJ1-3; v_gene: TRBV4-1; d_gene: NA; CDR3aa: CASSQTQGTGNTIYF; CDR3nt: TGCGCCAGCAGCCAAACACAGGGAACTGGAAACACCATATATTTT
abundance: NA; j_gene: TRBJ1-1; v_gene: TRBV19; d_gene: NA; CDR3aa: CASSIGRTGSTEAFF; CDR3nt: TGTGCCAGTAGTATCGGCAGGACGGGAAGCACTGAAGCTTTCTTT
abundance: NA; j_gene: TRBJ1-5; v_gene: TRBV12-3/TRBV12-4; d_gene: NA; CDR3aa: CASSQLSGQPQHF; CDR3nt: TGTGCCAGCAGCCAACTTTCAGGTCAGCCCCAGCATTTT
abundance: once; j_gene: TRBJ2-5; v_gene: TRBV24-1; d_gene: NA; CDR3aa: CATSDHTIGVVETQYF; CDR3nt: TGTGCCACCAGTGATCACACCATAGGGGTCGTTGAGACCCAGTACTTC
abundance: NA; j_gene: TRBJ1-5; v_gene: TRBV3-1/TRBV3-2; d_gene: NA; CDR3aa: CASSQDSSNQPQHF; CDR3nt: TGTGCCAGCAGCCAAGACAGTAGCAATCAGCCCCAGCATTTT
abundance: NA; j_gene: TRBJ1-2; v_gene: TRBV2; d_gene: NA; CDR3aa: CASSRREWGYTF; CDR3nt: TGTGCCAGCAGTCGGAGGGAGTGGGGCTACACCTTC
abundance: few; j_gene: TRBJ2-5; v_gene: TRBV9; d_gene: NA; CDR3aa: CASSVRETQYF; CDR3nt: TGTGCCAGCAGCGTACGAGAGACCCAGTACTTC
abundance: NA; j_gene: TRBJ1-2; v_gene: TRBV2; d_gene: NA; CDR3aa: CASSPGGPFNYGYTF; CDR3nt: TGTGCCAGCAGCCCGGGGGGGCCTTTTAACTATGGCTACACCTTC
abundance: NA; j_gene: TRBJ2-3; v_gene: TRBV10-3; d_gene: TRBD2; CDR3aa: CAISGSGGETDTQYF; CDR3nt: TGTGCCATCAGTGGTAGCGGGGGCGAGACAGATACGCAGTATTTT
abundance: NA; j_gene: TRBJ1-5; v_gene: TRBV12-5; d_gene: NA; CDR3aa: CATGGEHQPQHF; CDR3nt: TGTGCTACCGGAGGGGAGCATCAGCCCCAGCATTTT
abundance: NA; j_gene: TRBJ1-6; v_gene: TRBV5-1; d_gene: NA; CDR3aa: CAPSLEGGRDSPLHF; CDR3nt: TGCGCCCCCAGCTTGGAGGGGGGGAGGGATTCACCCCTCCACTTT
abundance: few; j_gene: TRBJ2-2; v_gene: TRBV27; d_gene: TRBD1; CDR3aa: CASSLWTGSRMGTGELFF; CDR3nt: TGTGCCAGCAGTCTCTGGACAGGCTCTCGCATGGGGACCGGGGAGCTGTTTTTT
abundance: NA; j_gene: TRBJ2-2; v_gene: TRBV7-7; d_gene: TRBD2; CDR3aa: CASSLGLAGGSGELFF; CDR3nt: TGTGCCAGCAGCTTAGGACTAGCGGGAGGTTCCGGGGAGCTGTTTTTT
abundance: NA; j_gene: TRBJ1-1; v_gene: TRBV12-3/TRBV12-4; d_gene: NA; CDR3aa: CASSYGQNTEAFF; CDR3nt: TGTGCCAGCAGTTACGGACAGAACACTGAAGCTTTCTTT
abundance: NA; j_gene: TRBJ1-1; v_gene: TRBV19; d_gene: NA; CDR3aa: CATRAAGLVTEAFF; CDR3nt: TGTGCCACCAGGGCCGCGGGGCTGGTCACTGAAGCTTTCTTT
abundance: NA; j_gene: TRBJ2-3; v_gene: TRBV10-3; d_gene: TRBD1; CDR3aa: CAAQGARADTQYF; CDR3nt: TGTGCCGCCCAGGGGGCTCGGGCAGATACGCAGTATTTT
abundance: NA; j_gene: TRBJ2-1; v_gene: TRBV12-5; d_gene: TRBD2; CDR3aa: CASGLAKHEQFF; CDR3nt: TGTGCTAGCGGACTAGCTAAGCATGAGCAGTTCTTC
abundance: few; j_gene: TRBJ1-5; v_gene: TRBV6-1; d_gene: NA; CDR3aa: CASSEFGRGINQPQHF; CDR3nt: TGTGCCAGCAGTGAATTCGGACGGGGTATTAATCAGCCCCAGCATTTT